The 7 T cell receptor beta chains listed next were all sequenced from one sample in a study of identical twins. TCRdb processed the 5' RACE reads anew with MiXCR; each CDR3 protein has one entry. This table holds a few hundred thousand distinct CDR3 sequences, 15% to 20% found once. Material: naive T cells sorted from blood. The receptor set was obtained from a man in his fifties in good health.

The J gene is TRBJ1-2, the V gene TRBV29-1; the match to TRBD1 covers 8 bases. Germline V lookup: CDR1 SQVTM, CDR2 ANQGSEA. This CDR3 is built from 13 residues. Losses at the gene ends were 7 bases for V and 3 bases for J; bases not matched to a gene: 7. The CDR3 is CSAKTGEDYGYTF. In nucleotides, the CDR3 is TGCAGCGCCAAGACAGGGGAAGACTATGGCTACACCTTC.

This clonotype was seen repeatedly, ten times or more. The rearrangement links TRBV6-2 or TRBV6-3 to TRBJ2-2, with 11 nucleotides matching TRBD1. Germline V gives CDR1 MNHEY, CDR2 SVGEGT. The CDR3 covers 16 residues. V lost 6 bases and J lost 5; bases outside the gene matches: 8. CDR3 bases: TGTGCCAGCAGCCCTCGGACAGGGGGCGGTACCGGGGAGCTGTTTTTT. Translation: CASSPRTGGGTGELFF.

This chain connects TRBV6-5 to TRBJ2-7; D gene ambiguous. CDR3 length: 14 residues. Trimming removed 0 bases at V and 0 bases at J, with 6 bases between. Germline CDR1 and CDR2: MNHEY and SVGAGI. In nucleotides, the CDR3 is TGTGCCAGCAGTTACTCGTCCCTCTCCTACGAGCAGTACTTC. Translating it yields CASSYSSLSYEQYF.

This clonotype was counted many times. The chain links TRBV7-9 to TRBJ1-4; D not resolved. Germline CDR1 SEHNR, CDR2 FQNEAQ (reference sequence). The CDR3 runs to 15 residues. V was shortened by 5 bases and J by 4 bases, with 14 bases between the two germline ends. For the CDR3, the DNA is TGTGCCAGCAGCCCACGGACTGGTCTTAATGAAAAACTGTTTTTT. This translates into CASSPRTGLNEKLFF.

The CDR3 DNA reads as TGTGCCAGCAGCTTAGAACGCAGGGGTGAGCAGTTCTTC. Residues: CASSLERRGEQFF. The V gene is TRBV11-3, the J gene TRBJ2-1, with D perhaps matching TRBD1 (6 bases). CDR3 length: 13 residues. Germline CDR1 and CDR2: SGHNT and YENEEA. Trimming took 0 bases from V and 9 from J, leaving 9 bases between them.

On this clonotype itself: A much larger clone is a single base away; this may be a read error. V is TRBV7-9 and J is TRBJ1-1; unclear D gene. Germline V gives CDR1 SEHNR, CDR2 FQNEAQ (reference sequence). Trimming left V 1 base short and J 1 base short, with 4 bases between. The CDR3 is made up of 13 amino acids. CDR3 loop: CASSLDQNTEAFF. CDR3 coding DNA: TGTGCCAGCAGCTTAGATCAGAACACTGAAGCTTTCTTT.

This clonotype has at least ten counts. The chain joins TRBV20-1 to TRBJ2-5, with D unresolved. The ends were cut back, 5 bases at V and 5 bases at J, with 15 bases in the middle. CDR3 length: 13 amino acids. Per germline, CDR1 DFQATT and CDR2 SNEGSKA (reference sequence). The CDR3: CSAVVSGQETQYF. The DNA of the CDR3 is TGCAGTGCTGTGGTGTCGGGTCAGGAGACCCAGTACTTC.